Listed below are T cell receptor beta chains from one sample, sequenced in a study of OX40 agonist ivuxolimab in advanced cancers. Sequencing used immunoSEQ multiplex PCR; TCRdb keeps in-frame clones, though not all of them. This repertoire shows 55,000 to 75,000 clones, approximately 85% found once; its top ten account for more than 0.8%. The sequences come from CD4+ or CD8+ T cells sorted from blood, collected in a trial of the OX40 agonist ivuxolimab. The receptors were gathered from an adult with an advanced solid tumor such as melanoma, head and neck, liver or kidney cancer. The CDR3 runs from the conserved cysteine through the conserved F or W. The D gene is left open where the match is weak. Only part of the rows carry a size: once, few, many, or a class if the clone is expanded.

D gene: TRBD1
clone size: .
V gene: TRBV6-5
J gene: TRBJ1-3
CDR3 DNA: TGTGCCAGTAGACAGGGGGCGCGGGGAAACACCATATATTTT
CDR3 protein: CASRQGARGNTIYF

D gene: .
clone size: .
V gene: TRBV6-6
J gene: TRBJ2-7
CDR3 DNA: TGTGCCAGCAGTTATCCGGAGTCCGAGCAGTACTTC
CDR3 protein: CASSYPESEQYF

D gene: .
clone size: .
V gene: TRBV4-2
J gene: TRBJ1-2
CDR3 DNA: TGTGCCAGCAGCCCCTCAGGACAGAACTATGGCTACACCTTC
CDR3 protein: CASSPSGQNYGYTF

D gene: TRBD2
clone size: .
V gene: TRBV5-4
J gene: TRBJ2-7
CDR3 DNA: TGTGCCAGCAGCGGAGGGCTAGCGGGGTCGAGCTCCTACGAGCAGTACTTC
CDR3 protein: CASSGGLAGSSSYEQYF

D gene: .
clone size: .
V gene: TRBV7-6
J gene: TRBJ1-1
CDR3 DNA: TGTGCCAGCAGCAGTAGGATGAACACTGAAGCTTTCTTT
CDR3 protein: CASSSRMNTEAFF

D gene: TRBD2
clone size: .
V gene: TRBV7-9
J gene: TRBJ2-1
CDR3 DNA: TGTGCCAGCAGTGCCCTAGCGGGGGCCTACAATGAGCAGTTCTTC
CDR3 protein: CASSALAGAYNEQFF

D gene: .
clone size: .
V gene: TRBV7-2
J gene: TRBJ1-3
CDR3 DNA: TGTGCCAGCAGCTTAGGGACTGGAAACACCATATATTTT
CDR3 protein: CASSLGTGNTIYF

D gene: TRBD2
clone size: .
V gene: TRBV7-2
J gene: TRBJ2-1
CDR3 DNA: TGTGCCAGCAGCACACTAGCGGGGGGCTACAATGAGCAGTTCTTC
CDR3 protein: CASSTLAGGYNEQFF

D gene: .
clone size: .
V gene: TRBV18
J gene: TRBJ1-1
CDR3 DNA: TGTGCCAGCTCACCCAGCAGCGAGGTGGGGGCTGAAGCTTTCTTT
CDR3 protein: CASSPSSEVGAEAFF

D gene: TRBD1
clone size: .
V gene: TRBV6-1
J gene: TRBJ1-5
CDR3 DNA: TGTGCCAGCAGTCAGGGAAGGGGGCGGAATCAGCCCCAGCATTTT
CDR3 protein: CASSQGRGRNQPQHF

D gene: .
clone size: .
V gene: TRBV5-6
J gene: TRBJ2-7
CDR3 DNA: TGTGCCAGCAGCTGGGGGGGCAGGGAGTACGAGCAGTACTTC
CDR3 protein: CASSWGGREYEQYF

D gene: .
clone size: .
V gene: TRBV5-3
J gene: TRBJ2-1
CDR3 DNA: TGTGCCAGAAGCTTCCAAGGGGGGGACCACGGGCCAAACAATGAGCAGTTCTTC
CDR3 protein: CARSFQGGDHGPNNEQFF

D gene: .
clone size: .
V gene: TRBV7-2
J gene: TRBJ2-1
CDR3 DNA: TGTGCCAGCAGCTTAGCTTCTATCGGGGGCCCCTCCTACAATGAGCAGTTCTTC
CDR3 protein: CASSLASIGGPSYNEQFF

D gene: .
clone size: .
V gene: TRBV30
J gene: TRBJ1-4
CDR3 DNA: TGTGCCTCACGTAATAATGAAAAACTGTTTTTT
CDR3 protein: CASRNNEKLFF

D gene: .
clone size: few
V gene: TRBV10-1
J gene: TRBJ1-1
CDR3 DNA: TGCGCCAGCAGTGTGTCTGTGAACACTGAAGCTTTCTTT
CDR3 protein: CASSVSVNTEAFF

D gene: .
clone size: .
V gene: TRBV6-5
J gene: TRBJ1-1
CDR3 DNA: TGTGCCAGCAGTTACTTGGAGGGCACTGAAGCTTTCTTT
CDR3 protein: CASSYLEGTEAFF

D gene: .
clone size: .
V gene: TRBV10-3
J gene: TRBJ1-4
CDR3 DNA: TGTGCCATCAGTGAGGGCACATCTAATGAAAAACTGTTTTTT
CDR3 protein: CAISEGTSNEKLFF

D gene: TRBD1
clone size: .
V gene: TRBV30
J gene: TRBJ1-3
CDR3 DNA: TGTGCCTGGAGCCAGGACAGGGGGGGTAACACCATATATTTT
CDR3 protein: CAWSQDRGGNTIYF

D gene: TRBD1
clone size: .
V gene: TRBV6-6
J gene: TRBJ1-4
CDR3 DNA: TGTGCCAGCAAGGGGGCAGTCTCAACTAATGAAAAACTGTTTTTT
CDR3 protein: CASKGAVSTNEKLFF

D gene: TRBD1
clone size: once
V gene: TRBV4-1
J gene: TRBJ1-1
CDR3 DNA: TGCGCCAGCAGGGGACAGGGATCCAGGACTGAAGCTTTCTTT
CDR3 protein: CASRGQGSRTEAFF

D gene: TRBD1
clone size: .
V gene: TRBV7-3
J gene: TRBJ1-2
CDR3 DNA: TGTGCCAGCAGCGTAACAGGGGGCATAACTAACTATGGCTACACCTTC
CDR3 protein: CASSVTGGITNYGYTF

D gene: .
clone size: .
V gene: TRBV10-3
J gene: TRBJ2-7
CDR3 DNA: TGTGCCATCAGTGAAGGGGCGAGCTCCTACGAGCAGTACTTC
CDR3 protein: CAISEGASSYEQYF

D gene: .
clone size: few
V gene: TRBV21-1
J gene: TRBJ1-6
CDR3 DNA: TGTGCCAGCAGCGAAACCGGGACATGTTCACCCCTCCACTTT
CDR3 protein: CASSETGTCSPLHF

D gene: .
clone size: .
V gene: TRBV4-1
J gene: TRBJ2-3
CDR3 DNA: TGCGCCAGCAGCCCCAGGGGTCCTGGCGAGAAATGGACAGATACGCAGTATTTT
CDR3 protein: CASSPRGPGEKWTDTQYF

D gene: TRBD1
clone size: .
V gene: TRBV5-6
J gene: TRBJ2-3
CDR3 DNA: TGTGCCAGCAGCCGGGACAGGGGAGGTACAGATACGCAGTATTTT
CDR3 protein: CASSRDRGGTDTQYF

D gene: .
clone size: .
V gene: TRBV2
J gene: TRBJ1-2
CDR3 DNA: TGTGCCAGCAGGAGAGCAGAGATCTATGGCTACACCTTC
CDR3 protein: CASRRAEIYGYTF

D gene: .
clone size: once
V gene: TRBV7-9
J gene: TRBJ1-4
CDR3 DNA: TGTGCCAGCAGCTTGCAGGCCCTGGCAACTAATGAAAAACTGTTTTTT
CDR3 protein: CASSLQALATNEKLFF

D gene: .
clone size: .
V gene: TRBV6-1
J gene: TRBJ1-5
CDR3 DNA: TGTGCCAGCAGGGCCGGGATAAGCAATCAGCCCCAGCATTTT
CDR3 protein: CASRAGISNQPQHF

D gene: .
clone size: .
V gene: TRBV18
J gene: TRBJ1-6
CDR3 DNA: TGTGCCAGCTCACAGGGACGGGGGAATTCACCCCTCCACTTT
CDR3 protein: CASSQGRGNSPLHF